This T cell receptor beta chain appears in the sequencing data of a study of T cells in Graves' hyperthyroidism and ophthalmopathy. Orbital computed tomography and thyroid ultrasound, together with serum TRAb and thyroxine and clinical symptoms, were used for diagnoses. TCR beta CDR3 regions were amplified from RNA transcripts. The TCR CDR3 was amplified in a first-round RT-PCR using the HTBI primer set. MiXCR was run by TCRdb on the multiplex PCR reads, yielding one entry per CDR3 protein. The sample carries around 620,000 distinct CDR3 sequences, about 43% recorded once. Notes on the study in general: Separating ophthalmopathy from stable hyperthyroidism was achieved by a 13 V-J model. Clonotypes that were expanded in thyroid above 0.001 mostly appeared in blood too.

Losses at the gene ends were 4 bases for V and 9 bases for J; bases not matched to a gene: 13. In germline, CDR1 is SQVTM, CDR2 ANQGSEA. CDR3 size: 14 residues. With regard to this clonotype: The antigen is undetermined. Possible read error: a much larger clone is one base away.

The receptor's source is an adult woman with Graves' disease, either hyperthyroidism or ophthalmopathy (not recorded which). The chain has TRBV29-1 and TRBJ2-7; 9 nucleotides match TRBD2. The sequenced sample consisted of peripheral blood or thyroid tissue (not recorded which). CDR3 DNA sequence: TGCAGCGTTGTCAGGGATAGCGGGAGTTTAGGGCAGTACTTC. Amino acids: CSVVRDSGSLGQYF.